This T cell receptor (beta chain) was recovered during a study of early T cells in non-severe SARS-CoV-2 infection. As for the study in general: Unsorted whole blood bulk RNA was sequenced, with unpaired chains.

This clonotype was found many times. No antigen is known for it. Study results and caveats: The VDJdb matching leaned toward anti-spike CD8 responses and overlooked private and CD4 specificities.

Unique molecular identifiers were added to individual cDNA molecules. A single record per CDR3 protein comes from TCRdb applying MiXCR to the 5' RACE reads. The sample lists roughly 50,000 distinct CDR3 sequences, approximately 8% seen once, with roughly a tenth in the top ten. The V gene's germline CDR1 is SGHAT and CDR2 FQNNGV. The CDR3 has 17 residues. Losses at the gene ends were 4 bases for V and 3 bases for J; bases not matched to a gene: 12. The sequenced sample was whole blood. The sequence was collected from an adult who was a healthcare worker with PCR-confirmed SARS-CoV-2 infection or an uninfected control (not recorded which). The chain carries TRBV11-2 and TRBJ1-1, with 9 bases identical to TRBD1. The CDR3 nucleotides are TGTGCCAGCAGCTATTTGGGACAGGGAAGAATATACACTGAAGCTTTCTTT. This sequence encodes CASSYLGQGRIYTEAFF. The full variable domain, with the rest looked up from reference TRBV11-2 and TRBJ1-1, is EAGVAQSPRYKIIEKRQSVAFWCNPISGHATLYWYQQILGQGPKLLIQFQNNGVVDDSQLPKDRFSAERLKGVDSTLKIQPAKLEDSAVYLCASSYLGQGRIYTEAFFGQGTRLTVV.